This record looks at one TCR beta chain sequence and its context. Its antigen remains unidentified. The CDR3 contains 17 residues. Germline V gene sequence: CDR1 LNHNV, CDR2 YYDKDF (reference sequence). The V and J ends lost 3 bases and 5 bases, in that order; junction bases with no gene match: 13. The PCR made use of 60 Vbeta and 13 Jbeta primers. Method: immunoSEQ multiplex PCR; TCRdb's copy keeps in-frame clones and lacks some. Seen here are 120,000 or so clones, 81% observed once, and the top ten hold 1.8%. The data derive from a study of cytomegalovirus exposure and HLA in healthy donors. Study-level points and caveats: Several of the most significant clusters were apparently associated with common viral pathogens in a later analysis.

The specimen sequenced was PBMCs. The TCR was taken from a man younger than 30 in good health and CMV-seronegative. The chain couples TRBV15 to TRBJ2-3; 8 nucleotides agree with TRBD1. The CDR3 coding sequence is TGTGCCACCAGCAGCCTCTCCGGGACAGGACCGGAAGATACGCAGTATTTT. It translates to CATSSLSGTGPEDTQYF.